The present T cell receptor (beta chain) was sequenced within a study of metastatic and nonmetastatic thyroid tumors. Study as a whole: The comparison covered peripheral blood and tumor or nodule tissue in malignant and benign thyroid patients.

Study findings and constraints: TCR beta diversity was reportedly significantly higher in malignant thyroid tumors than benign nodules, in blood and tumor.

All patients reached thyroid surgery having received no treatment beforehand. Original processing methods: The study's classifier, a distant-metastasis tool for papillary thyroid cancer, was built using CDR3 differences across clinicopathological groups. TCRdb re-called clones from the PCR reads using MiXCR. The authors' filters were not applied to this entry. The sample shows about 40,000 clones, more than 9.5% of them seen only once. This clone was seen many times. What it binds is not known. The CDR3 runs to 17 residues. Trimming removed 2 bases from V and 3 bases from J; junction bases left unmatched: 11. Germline CDR1 and CDR2: SGHAT and FQNNGV.

The V call is TRBV11-2, the J call TRBJ2-7; 9 bases are a match to TRBD2. The source material was blood. The TCR originated in a female donor with papillary thyroid cancer or a benign thyroid nodule (not recorded which). Some clones in this sample may be carry-over from other donors' samples. The CDR3 DNA is TGTGCCAGCAGCTTAAATCCTTGGGAGCGGGGGGACTACGAGCAGTACTTC. Its translation is CASSLNPWERGDYEQYF.